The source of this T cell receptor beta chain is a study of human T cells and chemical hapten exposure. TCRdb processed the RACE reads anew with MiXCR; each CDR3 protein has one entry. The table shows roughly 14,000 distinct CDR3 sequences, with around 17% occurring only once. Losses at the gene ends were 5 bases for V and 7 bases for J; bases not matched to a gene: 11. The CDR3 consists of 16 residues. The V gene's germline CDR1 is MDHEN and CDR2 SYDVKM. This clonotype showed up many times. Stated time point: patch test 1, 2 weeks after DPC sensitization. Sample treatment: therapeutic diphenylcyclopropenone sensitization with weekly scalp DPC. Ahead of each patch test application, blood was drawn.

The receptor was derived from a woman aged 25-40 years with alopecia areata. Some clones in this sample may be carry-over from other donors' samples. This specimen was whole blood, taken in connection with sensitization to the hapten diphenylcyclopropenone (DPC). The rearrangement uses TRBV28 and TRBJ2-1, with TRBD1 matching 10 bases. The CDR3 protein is CASSPLTGGSLNEQFF. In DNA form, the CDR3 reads TGTGCCAGCAGTCCATTGACAGGGGGCAGTTTGAATGAGCAGTTCTTC.